The 13 T cell receptor beta chains in this list originate from one sample, sequenced in a study of T cell changes during pregnancy in multiple sclerosis. Profiled with immunoSEQ multiplex PCR; TCRdb holds only in-frame clones, not every one. Of approximately 63,000 clones listed, 91% were seen once; the top ten hold 1% to 1.5%. The sample in question was peripheral blood, obtained after pregnancy. The receptors were gathered from a female donor in good health, enrolled as a control in a pregnancy study.

The chain is built from TRBV19 and TRBJ1-4; D gene uncertain. CDR1 LNHDA and CDR2 SQIVND come from the germline V gene (reference sequence). V lost 3 bases and J 2 bases, leaving 10 bases between the germline ends. The CDR3 is 15 residues long. The CDR3 DNA sequence: TGTGCCAGTAGTATTTTTAGTATGACTAATGAAAAACTGTTTTTT. Protein sequence: CASSIFSMTNEKLFF. Combining the CDR3 with reference TRBV19 and TRBJ1-4 gives the whole variable domain DGGITQSPKYLFRKEGQNVTLSCEQNLNHDAMYWYRQDPGQGLRLIYYSQIVNDFQKGDIAEGYSVSREKKESFPLTVTSAQKNPTAFYLCASSIFSMTNEKLFFGSGTQLSVL.

This clone was picked up one time. J is TRBJ2-2 and V is TRBV5-4, with D uncertain. The germline CDR1 and CDR2 sequences are SGHNT and YYREEE (reference sequence). The V end lost 0 bases, the J end lost 1 base, and 16 bases lay between the germline ends. The CDR3 is 18 residues long. CDR3 in amino acids: CASSLGPGTTKNTGELFF. The CDR3 nucleotides are TGTGCCAGCAGCTTGGGGCCCGGCACAACTAAGAACACCGGGGAGCTGTTTTTT.

The chain couples TRBV4-1 to TRBJ2-7; unclear D gene. V lost 1 base and J 1 base, leaving 11 bases between the germline ends. The CDR3 length is 15 residues. Germline lookup yields CDR1 MGHRA and CDR2 YSYEKL. CDR3 loop: CASSQGVLESYEQYF. The DNA for the CDR3 is TGCGCCAGCAGCCAAGGAGTTTTAGAGTCCTACGAGCAGTACTTC.

CDR3 residues: CAWSPTQGHEQYF. The CDR3 DNA reads as TGTGCCTGGAGTCCCACCCAGGGGCATGAGCAGTACTTC. The V call is TRBV30, the J call TRBJ2-7, with TRBD1 as a possible D gene (6 bases). V shed 2 bases and J shed 7 bases, with 15 bases lying between them. This CDR3 region has 13 residues. Per germline, CDR1 GTSNPN and CDR2 SVGIG (reference sequence).

The chain recombines TRBV2 with TRBJ2-3, with D possibly TRBD1 on 5 matching bases. Trimming took off 7 bases at V and 2 bases at J, with 10 bases between the two ends. This CDR3 spans 13 amino acids. The V gene's germline CDR1 is SNHLY and CDR2 FYNNEI. The CDR3 nucleotides read TGTGCCAGCATGACAGAATACACAGATACGCAGTATTTT. Amino acid sequence: CASMTEYTDTQYF.

This chain uses TRBV7-2 with TRBJ1-3; D is undetermined. The CDR3 is 14 amino acids. Germline values: CDR1 SGHTA, CDR2 FQGNSA. Trimming shortened V by 8 bases and J by 0 bases, and 11 bases separated the two germline ends. CDR3 region: CASGESISGNTIYF. In nucleotides, the CDR3 is TGTGCCAGCGGGGAGTCTATCTCTGGAAACACCATATATTTT.

This chain links TRBV18 with TRBJ1-1; 10 bases fit TRBD1. This CDR3 is built from 15 residues. Unmatched junction bases numbered 8, after V lost 4 bases and J lost 6 bases. Germline loops: CDR1 KGHSH, CDR2 LQKENI. DNA for the CDR3: TGTGCCAGCTCACTAAGACAGGGGGCGTTCGCTGAAGCTTTCTTT. This translates into CASSLRQGAFAEAFF.

V usage is TRBV27 and J usage is TRBJ2-2; maybe TRBD2 (5 bases). Germline loops: CDR1 MNHEY, CDR2 SMNVEV (reference sequence). V dropped 4 bases and J dropped 8 bases, with 14 bases sitting between them. The CDR3 spans 14 residues. The CDR3 spells CASSSAGRQGELFF. Here the CDR3 DNA reads TGTGCCAGCAGTTCTGCGGGCCGGCAGGGGGAGCTGTTTTTT.

The chain links TRBV11-1 to TRBJ2-3; D is uncertain. This CDR3 contains 14 residues. Trimming left V 2 bases short and J 2 bases short, with 8 bases between. CDR1 is SGHAT, CDR2 FQDESV, per germline (reference sequence). CDR3 in DNA: TGTGCCAGCAGCTTATCGCAAGCCACAGATACGCAGTATTTT. Protein sequence: CASSLSQATDTQYF.

This sequence joins TRBV7-8 and TRBJ2-5; possible D gene TRBD2, 7 bases. Per germline, CDR1 SGHVS and CDR2 FQNEAQ. The CDR3 is made up of 14 amino acids. CDR3 coding DNA: TGTGCGGGTGCTTGGGGGCTGGGAGGGGAGACCCAGTACTTC. Translation: CAGAWGLGGETQYF.

The rearrangement joins TRBV7-6 to TRBJ1-1, with D unresolved. The CDR3 is 13 residues long. V lost 5 bases and J 1 base, leaving 8 bases between the germline ends. From germline, CDR1 is SGHVS and CDR2 FNYEAQ. The CDR3 nucleotides are TGTGCCAGCAGCGCACGGGGGAACACTGAAGCTTTCTTT. It translates to CASSARGNTEAFF.

The CDR3 coding sequence is TGTGCCAGCAGTGTATCTAGCGGGGGGCGGGGTGAGCAGTTCTTC. Translated, it gives CASSVSSGGRGEQFF. The gene calls are TRBV2 and TRBJ2-1; 11 bases agree with TRBD2. The V segment lost 4 bases and the J segment 9 bases; nucleotides outside the gene matches: 8. The germline gives CDR1 SNHLY, CDR2 FYNNEI. This CDR3 spans 15 amino acids.

The chain combines TRBV9 with TRBJ2-6; TRBD1 is a possible D gene (5 bases). V shed 1 base and J shed 4 bases, with 9 bases lying between them. This CDR3 region has 15 residues. From germline, CDR1 is SGDLS and CDR2 YYNGEE. The CDR3 sequence is CASSVQGNGANVLTF. The CDR3, as DNA: TGTGCCAGCAGCGTACAGGGAAACGGGGCCAACGTCCTGACTTTC.